A single sample gave rise to the 25 T cell receptor beta chains below, sequenced in a study of post-analysis software for immune sequencing data. Study-wide results and limits: TRBV5-6, TRBV5-1 and TRBV20-1 were among several TRBV segments more frequent in patients than controls.

TCR beta libraries were prepared from cDNA with unique molecular identifiers. Using its own MiXCR run on the PCR reads, TCRdb lists one record per CDR3 protein. The table lists approximately 770,000 distinct CDR3 sequences, 35% to 55% of them singletons. The antigens these receptors bind are not known. Sequencing input: blood. Source of these receptors: a girl between 10 and 17 years old with multiple sclerosis.

The V and J genes are TRBV29-1 and TRBJ2-1; 8 bases line up with TRBD2. Trimming cost V 5 bases and J 6 bases; bases outside gene matches: 9. Germline loops: CDR1 SQVTM, CDR2 ANQGSEA. The CDR3 runs to 14 residues. The CDR3 DNA sequence: TGCAGCGTTATAACGGGACTAGTAACCAATGAGCAGTTCTTC. It translates to CSVITGLVTNEQFF.

This chain joins TRBV7-8 and TRBJ2-7; D is unclear. The closer fit of TRBJ2-4 to the DNA end suggests the J call may be wrong. There are 13 residues in the CDR3. Germline V lookup: CDR1 SGHVS, CDR2 FQNEAQ. CDR3 sequence reads: CASSLGAFGIQYF. The CDR3 DNA reads as TGTGCCAGCAGCTTAGGGGCTTTCGGCATTCAGTACTTC.

The rearrangement uses TRBV7-8 and TRBJ2-1; 9 bases line up with TRBD2. The V segment lost 3 bases and the J segment 8 bases; nucleotides outside the gene matches: 11. Germline V gives CDR1 SGHVS, CDR2 FQNEAQ. The CDR3 sequence is 16 residues long. CDR3 coding DNA: TGTGCCAGCAGCTTTTCGGGACTAGCCCAGAGTCATGAGCAGTTCTTC. Translating gives CASSFSGLAQSHEQFF. The full variable domain, with the rest looked up from reference TRBV7-8 and TRBJ2-1, is GAGVSQSPRYKVAKRGQDVALRCDPISGHVSLFWYQQALGQGPEFLTYFQNEAQLDKSGLPSDRFFAERPEGSVSTLKIQRTQQEDSAVYLCASSFSGLAQSHEQFFGPGTRLTVL.

This chain links TRBV20-1 with TRBJ1-1; D gene ambiguous. V was cut by 7 bases and J by 1 base, with 13 bases left in between. Germline lookup yields CDR1 DFQATT and CDR2 SNEGSKA (reference sequence). The length of the CDR3 is 13 residues. Written as DNA, the CDR3 is TGCAGTGGACGGCCAGGATGGAACACTGAAGCTTTCTTT. This sequence encodes CSGRPGWNTEAFF.

This clonotype was observed a few times. This chain links TRBV10-3 with TRBJ2-3; 10 bases align to TRBD2. The V and J ends lost 11 bases and 4 bases, in that order; junction bases with no gene match: 6. Germline V gene lookup returns CDR1 ENHRY and CDR2 SYGVKD. This CDR3 is 13 amino acids long. CDR3: CASALAGADTQYF. CDR3 nucleotide sequence: TGTGCCTCAGCGCTAGCGGGAGCAGATACGCAGTATTTT.

This clonotype was counted a few times. This chain uses TRBV29-1 with TRBJ2-7, with D uncertain. The CDR3 has 14 residues. CDR1 and CDR2 (germline): SQVTM, ANQGSEA. V gave up 0 bases and J gave up 3 bases, with 12 bases separating them. The CDR3 protein is CSVEDSGNNYEQYF. Written as DNA, the CDR3 is TGCAGCGTTGAAGATTCGGGCAATAACTACGAGCAGTACTTC.

The gene calls are TRBV12-3 or TRBV12-4 and TRBJ1-2; perhaps TRBD1 as D (5 bases). The CDR3 extends over 12 amino acids. V was trimmed by 7 bases and J by 7 bases, leaving 13 bases between them. The CDR3 reads CASTKTEAGYTF. Written as DNA, the CDR3 is TGTGCCAGCACCAAGACAGAGGCTGGCTACACCTTC.

The gene calls are TRBV28 and TRBJ2-3; 7 positions agree with TRBD1. The CDR3 is 14 residues long. V was pared by 5 bases and J by 0 bases, with 2 bases of the junction left unmatched. Germline V gene lookup returns CDR1 MDHEN and CDR2 SYDVKM. The CDR3 DNA reads TGTGCCAGCAGTCCGGACAGGAGCACAGATACGCAGTATTTT. Translating it yields CASSPDRSTDTQYF.

This clonotype was counted a few times. The chain employs TRBV7-2 and TRBJ2-3; TRBD1 might be the D (7 bases). Looked up from germline, CDR1 is SGHTA and CDR2 is FQGNSA. Trimming shortened V by 5 bases and J by 4 bases, and 13 bases separated the two germline ends. CDR3 length equals 14 residues. The chain's CDR3 is CASSRQGGADTQYF. CDR3 DNA: TGTGCCAGCAGCCGACAGGGAGGCGCAGATACGCAGTATTTT.

V and J are TRBV4-3 and TRBJ1-6; tentative D call: TRBD1 (6 bases). The CDR3 totals 17 residues. V was trimmed by 0 bases and J by 2 bases, leaving 11 bases between them. Germline lookup yields CDR1 LGHNA and CDR2 YSLEER. CDR3 in DNA: TGCGCCAGCAGCCAAGATCAGGGGAGCACCTATAATTCACCCCTCCACTTT. This gives the protein CASSQDQGSTYNSPLHF.

In its sample, this clonotype was seen a few times. The chain is built from TRBV28 and TRBJ2-1, with 8 positions matching TRBD2. CDR3 length equals 15 residues. J gave up 7 bases and V 3 bases, and 8 bases lay outside the gene matches. The germline CDR1 and CDR2 sequences are MDHEN and SYDVKM. DNA of the CDR3: TGTGCCAGCAGTTTGGAGTTAGCGGGATTGAATGAGCAGTTCTTC. The encoded protein is CASSLELAGLNEQFF.

This chain connects TRBV11-3 to TRBJ2-1; D call uncertain. The last part of the DNA fits TRBJ2-7 better; the J call may be wrong. CDR1 is SGHNT and CDR2 is YENEEA in the germline V gene. The CDR3 totals 15 residues. CDR3 amino acids: CASSPRGVPYNEQYF. The CDR3 DNA follows: TGTGCCAGCAGCCCCCGTGGAGTACCCTACAATGAGCAGTACTTC.

This chain joins TRBV10-3 and TRBJ1-1; D is uncertain. Germline CDR1 reads ENHRY; CDR2 reads SYGVKD. V lost 10 bases and J 4 bases, leaving 16 bases between the germline ends. The CDR3 runs 13 residues. CDR3 in amino acids: CATGRRGSTEAFF. The DNA of the CDR3 is TGTGCCACCGGGAGGCGAGGGAGCACTGAAGCTTTCTTT.

In nucleotides, the CDR3 is TGTGCCAGCAGCTTAGTGGGGTCAGCAACTACCTACGAGCAGTACTTC. Translation: CASSLVGSATTYEQYF. The V call is TRBV7-2, the J call TRBJ2-7, with D hard to call. CDR3 length equals 16 residues. Germline-derived CDR1 and CDR2 are SGHTA and FQGNSA. Trimming stripped 1 base from V and 2 bases from J, with 15 bases between.

This chain connects TRBV21-1 to TRBJ2-5; the table assigns TRBD1, which was not confirmed against the DNA. TRBV21-1 is shown as a pseudogene. This CDR3 region has 15 residues. Here the CDR3 reads CASSPPGDLQETQYF. DNA for the CDR3: TGTGCCAGCAGCCCCCCGGGGGATCTCCAAGAGACCCAGTACTTC.

This rearrangement joins TRBV12-3 or TRBV12-4 to TRBJ2-5; D is perhaps TRBD1 or TRBD2 (5 bases each). V lost 3 bases and J 5 bases, leaving 16 bases between the germline ends. The CDR3 is made up of 15 amino acids. The CDR3 protein is CASSLGTRMTETQYF. The CDR3 DNA follows: TGTGCCAGCAGTTTGGGGACGAGAATGACGGAGACCCAGTACTTC.

This clonotype was picked up a small number of times. J is TRBJ2-1 and V is TRBV5-5, with 7 bases identical to TRBD2. Germline values: CDR1 SGHKS, CDR2 YYEKEE (reference sequence). This CDR3 comprises 14 residues. Unmatched junction bases numbered 8, after V lost 4 bases and J lost 7 bases. The DNA of the CDR3 is TGTGCCAGCAGCCGGGGGGAACTAGCGAATGAGCAGTTCTTC. Its translation: CASSRGELANEQFF.

This chain connects TRBV24-1 to TRBJ2-1; D remains ambiguous. The germline V gene encodes CDR1 KGHDR and CDR2 SFDVKD. CDR3 length: 14 amino acids. V was cut by 4 bases and J by 3 bases, with 9 bases left in between. The CDR3 DNA is TGTGCCACCAGTGAAGGCATAGACTACAATGAGCAGTTCTTC. Translated: CATSEGIDYNEQFF.

V usage is TRBV6-1 and J usage is TRBJ2-4; TRBD2 might be the D (6 bases). This CDR3 is built from 17 residues. Trimming removed 6 bases at V and 3 bases at J, with 21 bases between. The V gene's germline CDR1 is MNHNS and CDR2 SASEGT. Written as DNA, the CDR3 is TGTGCCAGCAGCACCGGGAGAGGCACACTAGGCAAAAACATTCAGTACTTC. It yields the protein CASSTGRGTLGKNIQYF.

This clonotype was counted between two and nine times. The chain recombines TRBV20-1 with TRBJ2-1; 10 positions agree with TRBD2. Germline values: CDR1 DFQATT, CDR2 SNEGSKA (reference sequence). This CDR3 contains 13 residues. The V gene end was trimmed by 0 bases and the J gene end by 9 bases; junction bases not matched to a gene: 2. This chain's CDR3 is CSAREASGSEQFF. The CDR3 DNA reads as TGCAGTGCTAGAGAGGCTAGCGGGAGTGAGCAGTTCTTC.

The chain carries TRBV5-1 and TRBJ2-5; possible D gene TRBD2, 6 bases. There are 15 residues in the CDR3. From germline, CDR1 is SGHRS and CDR2 YFSETQ. Trimming took 0 bases from V and 5 from J, leaving 14 bases between them. CDR3 in amino acids: CASSLVEAGRETQYF. CDR3 nucleotide sequence: TGCGCCAGCAGCTTGGTTGAAGCGGGCAGGGAGACCCAGTACTTC.

This chain links TRBV5-1 with TRBJ1-1; D might be TRBD1 (5 bases). Germline V gene sequence: CDR1 SGHRS, CDR2 YFSETQ. The V end was cut by 4 bases, the J end by 7 bases, with 11 bases between. The CDR3 is made up of 12 amino acids. The CDR3: CASSPWGFEAFF. CDR3 bases: TGCGCCAGCAGCCCCTGGGGGTTTGAAGCTTTCTTT.

V usage is TRBV20-1 and J usage is TRBJ2-1, with D tentatively TRBD2 (6 bases). Germline CDR1 reads DFQATT; CDR2 reads SNEGSKA (reference sequence). Between the trimmed V and J ends, which lost 3 bases and 4 bases, there was a span of 16 bases. The CDR3 is made up of 15 amino acids. The CDR3 DNA reads TGCAGTGCTAGTAAACCCGGGACTCAATACAATGAGCAGTTCTTC. It translates to CSASKPGTQYNEQFF.

CDR3 sequence reads: CASSFPQGDSISYEQYF. CDR3 in DNA: TGTGCCAGCAGCTTCCCGCAAGGGGACAGCATCTCCTACGAGCAGTACTTC. The chain has TRBV7-9 and TRBJ2-7; 7 bases are shared with TRBD1. CDR3 length: 17 amino acids. Looked up from germline, CDR1 is SEHNR and CDR2 is FQNEAQ (reference sequence). V shed 3 bases and J 0 bases; nucleotides not matched to a gene: 11.

The chain combines TRBV6-5 with TRBJ2-4; D perhaps matches TRBD2 (5 bases). Near its end, the DNA agrees better with TRBJ2-5, so the J call may be wrong. The CDR3 is 14 residues long. CDR1 and CDR2 (germline): MNHEY, SVGAGI. CDR3 sequence reads: CASSYSEAPETQYF. DNA for the CDR3: TGTGCCAGCAGTTACTCGGAGGCCCCAGAGACCCAGTACTTC.